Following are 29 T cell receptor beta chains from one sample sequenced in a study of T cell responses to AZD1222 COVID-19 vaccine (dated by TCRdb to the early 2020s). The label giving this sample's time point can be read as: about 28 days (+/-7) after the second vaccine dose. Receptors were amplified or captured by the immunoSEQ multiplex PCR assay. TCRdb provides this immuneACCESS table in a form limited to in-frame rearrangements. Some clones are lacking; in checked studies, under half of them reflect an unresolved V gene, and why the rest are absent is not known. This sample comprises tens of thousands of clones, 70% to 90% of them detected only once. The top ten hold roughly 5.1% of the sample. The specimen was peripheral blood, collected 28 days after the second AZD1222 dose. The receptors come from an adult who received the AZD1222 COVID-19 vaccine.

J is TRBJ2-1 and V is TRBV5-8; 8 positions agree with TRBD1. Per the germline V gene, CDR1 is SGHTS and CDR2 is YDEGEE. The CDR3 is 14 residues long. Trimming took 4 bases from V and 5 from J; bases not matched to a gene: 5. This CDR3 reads CASSPGTGNNEQFF. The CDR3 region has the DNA TGTGCCAGCAGCCCCGGGACAGGCAACAATGAGCAGTTCTTC.

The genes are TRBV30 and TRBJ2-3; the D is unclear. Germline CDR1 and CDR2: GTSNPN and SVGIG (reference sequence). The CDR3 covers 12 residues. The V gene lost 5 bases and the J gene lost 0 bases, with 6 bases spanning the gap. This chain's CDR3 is CAWPTSTDTQYF. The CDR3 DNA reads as TGTGCCTGGCCGACTAGCACAGATACGCAGTATTTT.

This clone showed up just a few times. CDR3 bases: TGTGCCAGCAGTTTCGGACTGGGCGGCTCCTACAATGAGCAGTTCTTC. This gives the protein CASSFGLGGSYNEQFF. The V gene is TRBV6-5, the J gene TRBJ2-1, with D perhaps matching TRBD2 (5 bases). CDR1 and CDR2 (germline): MNHEY, SVGAGI. Trimming took 4 bases from V and 0 from J, leaving 13 bases between them. The CDR3 covers 16 residues.

Here the CDR3 reads CASSERGGEKTQYF. The CDR3, as DNA: TGCGCCAGCAGTGAGAGGGGGGGCGAGAAGACCCAGTACTTC. The chain is built from TRBV10-2 and TRBJ2-5; weak D call: TRBD2 (7 bases). The germline V and J ends were trimmed by 2 bases and 6 bases, with 13 bases remaining between them. CDR3 length equals 14 residues. Germline loops: CDR1 WSHSY, CDR2 SAAADI.

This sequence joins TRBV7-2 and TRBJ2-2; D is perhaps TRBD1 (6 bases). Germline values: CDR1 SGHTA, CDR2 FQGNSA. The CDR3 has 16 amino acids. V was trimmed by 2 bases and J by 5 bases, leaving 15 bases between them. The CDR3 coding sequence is TGTGCCAGCAGCTTATTAGGGGGTATTAGGACCGGGGAGCTGTTTTTT. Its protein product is CASSLLGGIRTGELFF.

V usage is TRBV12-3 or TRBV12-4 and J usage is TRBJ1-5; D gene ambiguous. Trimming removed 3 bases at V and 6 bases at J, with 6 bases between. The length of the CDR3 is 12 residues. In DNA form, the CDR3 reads TGTGCCAGCAGTTTCGTCGGTCAGCCCCAGCATTTT. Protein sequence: CASSFVGQPQHF.

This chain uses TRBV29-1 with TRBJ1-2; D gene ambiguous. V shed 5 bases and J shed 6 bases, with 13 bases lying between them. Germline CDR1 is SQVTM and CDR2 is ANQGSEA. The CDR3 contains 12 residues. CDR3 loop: CSVSRQANGYTF. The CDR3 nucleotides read TGCAGCGTTTCGCGGCAGGCCAATGGCTACACCTTC.

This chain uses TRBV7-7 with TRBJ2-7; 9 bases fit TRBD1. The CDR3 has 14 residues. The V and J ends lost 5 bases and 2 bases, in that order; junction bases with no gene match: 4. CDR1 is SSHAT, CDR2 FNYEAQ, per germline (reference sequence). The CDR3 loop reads CASSPGTGTYEQYF. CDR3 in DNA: TGTGCCAGCAGCCCTGGGACAGGGACCTACGAGCAGTACTTC.

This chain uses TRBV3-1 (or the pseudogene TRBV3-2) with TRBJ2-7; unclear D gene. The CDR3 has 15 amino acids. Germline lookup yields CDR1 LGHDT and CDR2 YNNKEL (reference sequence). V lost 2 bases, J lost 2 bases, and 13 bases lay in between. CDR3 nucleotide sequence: TGTGCCAGCAGCCAAACCCGACACGCAGCCTACGAGCAGTACTTC. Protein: CASSQTRHAAYEQYF.

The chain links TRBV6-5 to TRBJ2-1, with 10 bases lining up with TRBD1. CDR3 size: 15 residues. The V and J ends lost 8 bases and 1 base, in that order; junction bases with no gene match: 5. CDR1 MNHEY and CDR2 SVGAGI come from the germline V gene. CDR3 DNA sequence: TGTGCCAGCGCCCGGGACAGGGGTTCCTACAATGAGCAGTTCTTC. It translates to CASARDRGSYNEQFF.

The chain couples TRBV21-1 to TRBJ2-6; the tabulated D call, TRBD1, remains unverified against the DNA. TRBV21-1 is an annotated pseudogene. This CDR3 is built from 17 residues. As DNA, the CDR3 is TGTGCCAGCAGCTTCACAGGGGGCGCCGGAGGGGCCAACGTCCTGACTTTC. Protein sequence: CASSFTGGAGGANVLTF.

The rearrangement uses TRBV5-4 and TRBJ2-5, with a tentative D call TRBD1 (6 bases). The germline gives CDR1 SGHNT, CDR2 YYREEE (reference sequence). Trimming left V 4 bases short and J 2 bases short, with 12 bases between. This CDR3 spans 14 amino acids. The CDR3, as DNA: TGTGCCAGCAGCGGGGGCGGCGGTCAAGAGACCCAGTACTTC. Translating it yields CASSGGGGQETQYF.

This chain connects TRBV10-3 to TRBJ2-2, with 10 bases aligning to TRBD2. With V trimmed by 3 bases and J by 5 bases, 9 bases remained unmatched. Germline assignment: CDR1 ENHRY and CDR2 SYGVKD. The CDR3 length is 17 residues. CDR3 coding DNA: TGTGCCATCAGTGATGGAGCGGGGGGGCGTCTGACCGGGGAGCTGTTTTTT. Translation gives CAISDGAGGRLTGELFF.

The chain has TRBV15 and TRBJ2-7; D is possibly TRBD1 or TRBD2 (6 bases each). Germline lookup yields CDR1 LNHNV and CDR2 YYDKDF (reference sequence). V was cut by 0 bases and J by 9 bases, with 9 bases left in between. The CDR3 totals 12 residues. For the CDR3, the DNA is TGTGCCACCAGCAGAGAAGGGGGAGGGCAGTACTTC. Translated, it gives CATSREGGGQYF.

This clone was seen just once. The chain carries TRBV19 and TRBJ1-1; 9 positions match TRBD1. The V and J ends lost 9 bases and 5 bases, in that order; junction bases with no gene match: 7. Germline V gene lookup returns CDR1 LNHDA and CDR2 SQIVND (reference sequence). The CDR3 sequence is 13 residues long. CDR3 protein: CASRDRVLTEAFF. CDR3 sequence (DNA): TGTGCCAGCCGGGACAGGGTTTTAACTGAAGCTTTCTTT.

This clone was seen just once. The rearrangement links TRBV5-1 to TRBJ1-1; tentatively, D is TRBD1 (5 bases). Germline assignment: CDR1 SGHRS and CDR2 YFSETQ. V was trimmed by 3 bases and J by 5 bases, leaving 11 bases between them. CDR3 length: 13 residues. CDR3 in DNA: TGCGCCAGCAGCTCCCAGGGAGGAACTGAAGCTTTCTTT. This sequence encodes CASSSQGGTEAFF.

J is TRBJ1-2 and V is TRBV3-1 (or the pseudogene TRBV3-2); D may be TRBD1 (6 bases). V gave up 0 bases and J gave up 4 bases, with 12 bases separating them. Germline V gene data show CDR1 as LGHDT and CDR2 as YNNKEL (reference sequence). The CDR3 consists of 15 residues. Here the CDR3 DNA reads TGTGCCAGCAGCCAAGAAGGGGGGGCGGGCTATGGCTACACCTTC. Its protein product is CASSQEGGAGYGYTF.

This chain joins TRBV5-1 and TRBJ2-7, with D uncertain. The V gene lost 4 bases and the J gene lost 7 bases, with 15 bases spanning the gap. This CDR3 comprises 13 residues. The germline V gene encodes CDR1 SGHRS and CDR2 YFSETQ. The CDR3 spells CASSPSPGWEQYF. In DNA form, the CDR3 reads TGCGCCAGCAGCCCGAGTCCCGGATGGGAGCAGTACTTC.

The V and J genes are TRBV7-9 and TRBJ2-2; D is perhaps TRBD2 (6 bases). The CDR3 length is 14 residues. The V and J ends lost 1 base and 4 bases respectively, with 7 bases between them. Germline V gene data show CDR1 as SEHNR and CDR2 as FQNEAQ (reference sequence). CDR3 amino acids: CASSLGGTTGELFF. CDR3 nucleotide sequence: TGTGCCAGCAGCTTAGGCGGGACCACCGGGGAGCTGTTTTTT.

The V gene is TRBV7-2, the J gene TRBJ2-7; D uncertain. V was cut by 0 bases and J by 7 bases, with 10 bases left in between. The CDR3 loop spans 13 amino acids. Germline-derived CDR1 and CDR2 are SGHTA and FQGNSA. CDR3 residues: CASSLAVGREQYF. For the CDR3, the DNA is TGTGCCAGCAGCTTAGCGGTGGGAAGAGAGCAGTACTTC.

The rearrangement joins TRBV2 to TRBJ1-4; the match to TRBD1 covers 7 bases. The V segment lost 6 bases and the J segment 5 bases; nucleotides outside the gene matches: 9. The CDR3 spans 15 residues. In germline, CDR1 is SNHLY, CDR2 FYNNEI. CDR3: CASSTDRVGNEKLFF. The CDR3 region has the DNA TGTGCCAGCAGCACAGACAGGGTGGGCAATGAAAAACTGTTTTTT.

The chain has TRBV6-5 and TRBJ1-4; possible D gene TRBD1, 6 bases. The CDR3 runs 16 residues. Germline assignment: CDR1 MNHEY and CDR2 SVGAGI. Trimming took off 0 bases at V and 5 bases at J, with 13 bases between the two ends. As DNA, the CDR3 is TGTGCCAGCAGTTACTCGGGGGGCTTGGGGAATGAAAAACTGTTTTTT. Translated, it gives CASSYSGGLGNEKLFF.

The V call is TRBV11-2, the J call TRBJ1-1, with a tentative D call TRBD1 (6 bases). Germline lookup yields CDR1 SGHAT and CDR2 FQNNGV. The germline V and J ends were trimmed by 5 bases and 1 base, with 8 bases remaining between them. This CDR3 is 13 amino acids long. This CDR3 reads CASSRDTNTEAFF. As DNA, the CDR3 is TGTGCCAGCAGCCGGGACACGAACACTGAAGCTTTCTTT.

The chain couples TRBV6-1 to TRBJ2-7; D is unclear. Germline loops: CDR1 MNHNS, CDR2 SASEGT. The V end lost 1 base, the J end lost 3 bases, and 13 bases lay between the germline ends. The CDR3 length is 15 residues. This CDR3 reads CASSEGWVSSYEQYF. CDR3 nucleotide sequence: TGTGCCAGCAGTGAAGGGTGGGTATCCAGCTACGAGCAGTACTTC.

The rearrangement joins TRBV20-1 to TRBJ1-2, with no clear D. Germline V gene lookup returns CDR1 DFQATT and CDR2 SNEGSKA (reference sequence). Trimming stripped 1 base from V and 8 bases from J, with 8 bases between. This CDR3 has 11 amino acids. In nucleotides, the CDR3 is TGCAGTGCTAGAGGCCCTTCAGGCTACACCTTC. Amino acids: CSARGPSGYTF.

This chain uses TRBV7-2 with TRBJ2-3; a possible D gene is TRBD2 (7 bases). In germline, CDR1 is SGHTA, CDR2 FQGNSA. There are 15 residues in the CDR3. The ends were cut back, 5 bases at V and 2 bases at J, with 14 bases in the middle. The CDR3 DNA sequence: TGTGCCAGCAGCGCCGGGGGGCCTGTCACAGATACGCAGTATTTT. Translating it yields CASSAGGPVTDTQYF.

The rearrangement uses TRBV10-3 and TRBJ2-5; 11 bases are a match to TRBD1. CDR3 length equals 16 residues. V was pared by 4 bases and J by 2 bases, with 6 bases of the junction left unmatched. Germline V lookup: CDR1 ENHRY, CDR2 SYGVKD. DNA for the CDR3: TGTGCCATCAGTGGCGGGACAGGGGGGGATCAAGAGACCCAGTACTTC. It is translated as CAISGGTGGDQETQYF.

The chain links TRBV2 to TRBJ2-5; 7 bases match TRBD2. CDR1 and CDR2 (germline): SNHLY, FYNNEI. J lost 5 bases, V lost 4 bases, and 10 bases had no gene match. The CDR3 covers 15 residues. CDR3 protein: CASSAPGGGRETQYF. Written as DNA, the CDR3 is TGTGCCAGCAGTGCCCCTGGCGGGGGTAGGGAGACCCAGTACTTC.

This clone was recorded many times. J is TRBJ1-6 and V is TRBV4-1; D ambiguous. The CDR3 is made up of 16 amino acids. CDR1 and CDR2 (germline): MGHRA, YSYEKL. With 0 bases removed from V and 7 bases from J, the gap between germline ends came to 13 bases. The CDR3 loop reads CASSQEEEAPNSPLHF. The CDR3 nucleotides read TGCGCCAGCAGCCAAGAGGAGGAGGCTCCGAATTCACCCCTCCACTTT.